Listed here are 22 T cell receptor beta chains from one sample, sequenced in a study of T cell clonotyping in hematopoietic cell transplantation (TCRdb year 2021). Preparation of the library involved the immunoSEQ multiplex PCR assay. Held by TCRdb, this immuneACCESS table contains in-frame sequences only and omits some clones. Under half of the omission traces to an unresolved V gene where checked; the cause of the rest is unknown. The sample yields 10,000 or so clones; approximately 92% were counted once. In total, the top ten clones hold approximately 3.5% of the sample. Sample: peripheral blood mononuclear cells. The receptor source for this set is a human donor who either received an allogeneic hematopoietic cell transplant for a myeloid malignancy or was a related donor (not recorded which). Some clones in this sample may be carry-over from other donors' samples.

Here the CDR3 reads CASSLAEGQNQPQHF. The CDR3 DNA follows: TGTGCCAGCAGCTTAGCGGAGGGGCAAAATCAGCCCCAGCATTTT. V is TRBV7-2 and J is TRBJ1-5, with D perhaps TRBD1 (5 bases). V was trimmed by 0 bases and J by 4 bases, leaving 10 bases between them. The CDR3 is 15 residues long. CDR1 and CDR2 (germline): SGHTA, FQGNSA. The full variable domain, rest sourced from reference TRBV7-2 and TRBJ1-5, is GAGVSQSPSNKVTEKGKDVELRCDPISGHTALYWYRQSLGQGLEFLIYFQGNSAPDKSGLPSDRFSAERTGGSVSTLTIQRTQQEDSAVYLCASSLAEGQNQPQHFGDGTRLSIL.

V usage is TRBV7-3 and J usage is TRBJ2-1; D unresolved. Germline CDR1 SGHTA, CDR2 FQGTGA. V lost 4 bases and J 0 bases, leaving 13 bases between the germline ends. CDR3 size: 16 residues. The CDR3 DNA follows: TGTGCCAGCAGCTCACCACTGCGAAGCTCCTACAATGAGCAGTTCTTC. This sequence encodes CASSSPLRSSYNEQFF. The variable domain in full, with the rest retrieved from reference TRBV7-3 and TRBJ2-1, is GAGVSQTPSNKVTEKGKYVELRCDPISGHTALYWYRQSLGQGPEFLIYFQGTGAADDSGLPNDRFFAVRPEGSVSTLKIQRTERGDSAVYLCASSSPLRSSYNEQFFGPGTRLTVL.

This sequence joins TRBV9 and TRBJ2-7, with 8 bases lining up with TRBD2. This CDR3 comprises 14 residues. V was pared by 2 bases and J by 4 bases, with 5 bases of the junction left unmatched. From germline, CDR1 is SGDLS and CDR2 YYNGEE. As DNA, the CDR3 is TGTGCCAGCAGCGTTGGTAGCGGGGATTACGAGCAGTACTTC. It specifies CASSVGSGDYEQYF.

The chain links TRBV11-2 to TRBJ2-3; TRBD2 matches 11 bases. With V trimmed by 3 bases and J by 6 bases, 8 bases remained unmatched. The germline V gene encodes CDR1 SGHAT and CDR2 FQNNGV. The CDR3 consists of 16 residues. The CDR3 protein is CASSFRRTSGRDTQYF. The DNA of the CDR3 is TGTGCCAGCAGCTTTCGCAGGACTAGCGGGCGGGATACGCAGTATTTT.

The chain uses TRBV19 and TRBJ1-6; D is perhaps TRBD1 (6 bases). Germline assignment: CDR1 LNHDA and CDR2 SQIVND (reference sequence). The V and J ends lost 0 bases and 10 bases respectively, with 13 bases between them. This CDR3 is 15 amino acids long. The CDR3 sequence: CASSIEGARASPLHF. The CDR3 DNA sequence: TGTGCCAGTAGTATAGAGGGGGCCCGGGCCTCACCCCTCCACTTT.

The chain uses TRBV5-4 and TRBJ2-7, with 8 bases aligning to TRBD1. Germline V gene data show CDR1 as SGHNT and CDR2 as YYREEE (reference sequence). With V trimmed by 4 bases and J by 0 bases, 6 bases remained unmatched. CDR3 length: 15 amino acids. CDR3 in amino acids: CASSPDRVGSYEQYF. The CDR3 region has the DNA TGTGCCAGCAGCCCGGACAGGGTAGGCTCCTACGAGCAGTACTTC.

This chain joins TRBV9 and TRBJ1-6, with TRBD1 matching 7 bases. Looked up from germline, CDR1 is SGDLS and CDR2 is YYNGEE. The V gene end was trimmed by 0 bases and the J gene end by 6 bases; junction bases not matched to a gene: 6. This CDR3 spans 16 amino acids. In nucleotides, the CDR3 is TGTGCCAGCAGCGTAGAACAGGGGTTGGGTAATTCACCCCTCCACTTT. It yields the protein CASSVEQGLGNSPLHF.

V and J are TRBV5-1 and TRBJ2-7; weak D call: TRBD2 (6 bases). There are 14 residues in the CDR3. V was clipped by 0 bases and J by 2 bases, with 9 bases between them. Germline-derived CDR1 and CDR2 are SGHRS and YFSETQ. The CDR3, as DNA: TGCGCCAGCAGCTTGGCCGGGGGTACCTACGAGCAGTACTTC. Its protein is CASSLAGGTYEQYF.

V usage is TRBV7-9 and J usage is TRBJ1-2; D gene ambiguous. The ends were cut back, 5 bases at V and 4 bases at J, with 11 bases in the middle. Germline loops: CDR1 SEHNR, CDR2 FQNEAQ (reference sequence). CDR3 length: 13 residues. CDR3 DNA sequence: TGTGCCAGCAGCCCCGTTGTGCTCTATGGCTACACCTTC. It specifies CASSPVVLYGYTF.

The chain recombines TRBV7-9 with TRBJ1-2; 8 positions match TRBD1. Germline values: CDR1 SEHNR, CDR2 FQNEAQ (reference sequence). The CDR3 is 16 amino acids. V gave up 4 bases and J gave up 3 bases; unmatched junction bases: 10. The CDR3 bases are TGTGCCAGCAGCTCACCGACCGGGACAGGCGACTATGGCTACACCTTC. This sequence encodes CASSSPTGTGDYGYTF.

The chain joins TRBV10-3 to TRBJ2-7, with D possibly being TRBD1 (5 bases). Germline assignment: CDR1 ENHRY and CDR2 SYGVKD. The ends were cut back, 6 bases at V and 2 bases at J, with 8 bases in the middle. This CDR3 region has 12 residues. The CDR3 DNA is TGTGCCATCAGCGACAGCCCCTACGAGCAGTACTTC. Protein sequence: CAISDSPYEQYF.

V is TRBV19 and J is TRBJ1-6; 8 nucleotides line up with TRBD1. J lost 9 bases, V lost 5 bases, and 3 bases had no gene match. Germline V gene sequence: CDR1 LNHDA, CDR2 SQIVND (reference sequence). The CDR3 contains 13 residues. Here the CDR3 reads CASSAGQVSPLHF. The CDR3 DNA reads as TGTGCCAGTAGTGCGGGACAGGTTTCACCCCTCCACTTT.

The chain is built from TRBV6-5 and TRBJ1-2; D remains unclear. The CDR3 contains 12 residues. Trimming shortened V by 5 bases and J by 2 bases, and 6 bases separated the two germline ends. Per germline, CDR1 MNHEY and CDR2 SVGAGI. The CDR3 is CASSQDNYGYTF. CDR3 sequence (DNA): TGTGCCAGCAGTCAGGACAACTATGGCTACACCTTC.

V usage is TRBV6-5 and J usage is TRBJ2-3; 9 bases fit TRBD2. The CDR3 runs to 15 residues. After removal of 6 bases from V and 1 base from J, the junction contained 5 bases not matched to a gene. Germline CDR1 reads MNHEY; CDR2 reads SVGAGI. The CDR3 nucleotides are TGTGCCAGCAGGGCCATAGCGGGGGGCACAGATACGCAGTATTTT. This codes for CASRAIAGGTDTQYF.

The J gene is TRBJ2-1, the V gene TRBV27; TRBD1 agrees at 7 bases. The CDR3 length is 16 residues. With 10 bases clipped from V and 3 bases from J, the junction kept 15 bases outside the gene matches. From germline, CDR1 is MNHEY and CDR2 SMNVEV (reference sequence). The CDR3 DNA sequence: TGTGCCACCCAATCCCCCAGACAGGGATTCTACAATGAGCAGTTCTTC. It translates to CATQSPRQGFYNEQFF.

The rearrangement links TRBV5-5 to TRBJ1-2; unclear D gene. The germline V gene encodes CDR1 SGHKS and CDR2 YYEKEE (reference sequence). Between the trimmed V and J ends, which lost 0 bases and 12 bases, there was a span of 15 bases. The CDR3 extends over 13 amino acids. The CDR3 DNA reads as TGTGCCAGCAGCTTGGCGGTCGGAGATAAGCACACCTTC. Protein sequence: CASSLAVGDKHTF.

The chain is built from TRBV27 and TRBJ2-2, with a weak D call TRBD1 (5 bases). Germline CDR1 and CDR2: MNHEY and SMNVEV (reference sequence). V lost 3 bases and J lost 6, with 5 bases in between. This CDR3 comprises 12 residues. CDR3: CASSLTAGELFF. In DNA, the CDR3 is TGTGCCAGCAGTTTGACAGCCGGGGAGCTGTTTTTT.

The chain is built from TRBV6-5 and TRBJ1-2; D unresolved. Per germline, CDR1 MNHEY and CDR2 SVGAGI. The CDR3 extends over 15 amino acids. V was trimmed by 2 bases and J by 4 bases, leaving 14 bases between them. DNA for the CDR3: TGTGCCAGCAGTTACAGGCCGGGCAGAACCTATGGCTACACCTTC. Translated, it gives CASSYRPGRTYGYTF.

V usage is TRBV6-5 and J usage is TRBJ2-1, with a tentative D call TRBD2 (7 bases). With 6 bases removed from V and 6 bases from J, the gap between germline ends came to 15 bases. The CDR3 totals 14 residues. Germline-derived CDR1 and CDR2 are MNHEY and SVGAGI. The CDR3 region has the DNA TGTGCCAGCAGCCCGGGGGGCCCTGGCAATGAGCAGTTCTTC. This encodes CASSPGGPGNEQFF.

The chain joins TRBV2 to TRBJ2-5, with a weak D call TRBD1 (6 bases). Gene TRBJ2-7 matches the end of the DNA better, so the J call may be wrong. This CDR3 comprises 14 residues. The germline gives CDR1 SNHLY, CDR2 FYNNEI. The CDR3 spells CASSKGVSSYEQYF. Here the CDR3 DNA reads TGTGCCAGCTCTAAGGGGGTTTCCTCCTACGAGCAGTACTTC.

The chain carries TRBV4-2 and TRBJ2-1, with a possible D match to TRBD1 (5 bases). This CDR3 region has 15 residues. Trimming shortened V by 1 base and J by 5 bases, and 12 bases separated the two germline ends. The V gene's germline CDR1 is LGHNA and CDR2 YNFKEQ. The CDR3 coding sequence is TGTGCCAGCAGCCAAGTCGTGGGGCGCGACAATGAGCAGTTCTTC. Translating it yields CASSQVVGRDNEQFF.

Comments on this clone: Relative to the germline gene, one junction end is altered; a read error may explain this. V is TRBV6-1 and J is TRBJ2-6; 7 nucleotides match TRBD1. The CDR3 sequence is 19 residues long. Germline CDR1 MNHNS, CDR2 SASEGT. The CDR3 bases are TGTGCCAGCAGGGAAGCCCGACTGACAGGGCTGGCTGGGGCCAACGTCCTGACTTTC. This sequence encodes CASREARLTGLAGANVLTF.